This is a list of T cell receptor beta chains from one sample in a study of vaccination effects on CD4 cells after COVID-19. TCRdb's copy holds only in-frame clones and misses some; the assay was immunoSEQ multiplex PCR. The sample has fewer than 25,000 clones, around four fifths seen once. For these receptors, no antigen is known. This material consisted of CD4+ T cells from PBMCs cultured with HCoV-NL63 spike peptides, taken after COVID-19 vaccination. These receptor sequences come from a human donor who received a COVID-19 vaccine. The CDR3 runs from the conserved cysteine through the conserved F or W. The D gene is left open where the match is weak. The listing skips clone size in some rows; elsewhere it reads once, few, many or a size class.

TRBV4-2	TRBD2	TRBJ2-3	NA	TGTGCCAGCAGCCACGTAGCGGGACGTGGCCCAGATACGCAGTATTTT	CASSHVAGRGPDTQYF
TRBV27	NA	TRBJ2-5	few	TGTGCCAGCAGTATTGGTCTCGGCACTAGCCAGCCCCAGTACTTC	CASSIGLGTSQPQYF
TRBV2	NA	TRBJ2-5	NA	TGTGCCAGCAGTGGGCAGGGGATGGTACAGACCCAGTACTTC	CASSGQGMVQTQYF
TRBV5-6	TRBD1	TRBJ1-1	NA	TGTGCCAGCAGCCACAGGGGGAACACTGAAGCTTTCTTT	CASSHRGNTEAFF
TRBV7-9	NA	TRBJ1-2	NA	TGTGCCAGCAGCCGCGTGACAGGATTCCAATATGGCTACACCTTC	CASSRVTGFQYGYTF
TRBV2	NA	TRBJ1-3	once	TGTGCCAGCAGTGAGGACGGATACTCTGGAAACACCATATATTTT	CASSEDGYSGNTIYF
TRBV5-1	NA	TRBJ2-7	NA	TGCGCCAGCAGCCCGTCTGAACTATACGAGCAGTACTTC	CASSPSELYEQYF
TRBV11-2	TRBD1	TRBJ1-5	NA	TGTGCCAGCAGCTTGGGACAGGGGAGGAATCAGCCCCAGCATTTT	CASSLGQGRNQPQHF
TRBV21-1	NA	TRBJ1-2	NA	TGTGCCAGCAGCATAGGGGACTATGGCTACACCTTC	CASSIGDYGYTF
TRBV28	TRBD1	TRBJ1-2	once	TGTGCCAGCAGACCGACAGGGTTGTTGTATGGCTACACCTTC	CASRPTGLLYGYTF
TRBV7-9	TRBD2	TRBJ2-5	NA	TGTGCCAGCAGCTTTACTAGCGGGGGAGAGACCCAGTACTTC	CASSFTSGGETQYF